What follows are 23 T cell receptor beta chains derived from one specimen sequenced in a study of T cells in narcolepsy. Libraries were prepared by immunoSEQ multiplex PCR; TCRdb keeps only in-frame clonotypes and omits some of them. Found here are about 35,000 clones, approximately 77% of them singletons; the top ten hold roughly 2.5%. The source material was memory (CD45RA-) CD4+ T cells from blood. Receptors originate from a human donor in good health.

The chain recombines TRBV5-4 with TRBJ2-2; 8 bases agree with TRBD1. Per germline, CDR1 SGHNT and CDR2 YYREEE (reference sequence). This CDR3 has 15 amino acids. Germline trimming cut 4 bases from V and 5 bases from J; bases unmatched to any gene: 7. The CDR3 reads CASSLRDRLTGELFF. The CDR3 DNA is TGTGCCAGCAGCCTGAGGGACAGGCTGACCGGGGAGCTGTTTTTT.

The sample holds one count of this clone. The CDR3 region has the DNA TGTGCCAGCAGCTATCCCCCCACCTACGAGCAGTACTTC. Its protein product is CASSYPPTYEQYF. The chain joins TRBV11-2 to TRBJ2-7; D unclear. V was clipped by 4 bases and J by 2 bases, with 9 bases between them. The germline gives CDR1 SGHAT, CDR2 FQNNGV. The CDR3 is 13 residues long.

The rearrangement links TRBV7-9 to TRBJ2-5, with D possibly matching TRBD1 (5 bases). Between the trimmed V and J ends, which lost 2 bases and 5 bases, there was a span of 18 bases. This CDR3 contains 16 residues. Germline V gene lookup returns CDR1 SEHNR and CDR2 FQNEAQ (reference sequence). For the CDR3, the DNA is TGTGCCAGCAGCTTATCTTCAGGGCCACTTGGGGAGACCCAGTACTTC. Protein sequence: CASSLSSGPLGETQYF.

The rearrangement joins TRBV14 to TRBJ2-1, with 9 nucleotides matching TRBD1. The ends lost 4 bases at V and 9 bases at J; junction bases unmatched: 4. Per the germline V gene, CDR1 is SGHDN and CDR2 is FVKESK. The CDR3 is made up of 13 amino acids. The CDR3 reads CASSRGTGSEQFF. In DNA form, the CDR3 reads TGTGCCAGCAGCCGGGGGACAGGGAGTGAGCAGTTCTTC.

This clone has only a few counts. CDR3 loop: CASSRAISAGTANYEQYF. In nucleotides, the CDR3 is TGTGCCAGCAGCCGAGCGATCTCAGCCGGGACAGCCAACTACGAGCAGTACTTC. This rearrangement joins TRBV27 to TRBJ2-7; 7 bases match TRBD1. The CDR3 has 18 amino acids. The V and J ends lost 6 bases and 3 bases, in that order; junction bases with no gene match: 20. Per germline, CDR1 MNHEY and CDR2 SMNVEV (reference sequence).

Concerning this clone: Other DNA sequences in the sample encode the same CDR3. The chain joins TRBV5-1 to TRBJ1-6; D remains ambiguous. V was clipped by 3 bases and J by 5 bases, with 3 bases between them. The CDR3 sequence is 12 residues long. Germline V gene lookup returns CDR1 SGHRS and CDR2 YFSETQ. CDR3 sequence reads: CASSSNNSPLHF. The CDR3 coding sequence is TGCGCCAGCAGCTCGAATAATTCACCCCTCCACTTT.

This clone was observed a few times. The gene calls are TRBV5-6 and TRBJ1-3; 7 positions agree with TRBD1. The V segment lost 3 bases and the J segment 1 base; nucleotides outside the gene matches: 7. CDR1 and CDR2 (germline): SGHDT, YYEEEE. This CDR3 is 16 amino acids long. CDR3 amino acids: CASSWGQGVSGNTIYF. The CDR3 nucleotides are TGTGCCAGCAGCTGGGGGCAGGGGGTGTCTGGAAACACCATATATTTT.

The V and J genes are TRBV19 and TRBJ2-6; perhaps TRBD1 as D (6 bases). This CDR3 is 16 amino acids long. CDR1 and CDR2 (germline): LNHDA, SQIVND (reference sequence). Between the trimmed V and J ends, which lost 5 bases and 5 bases, there was a span of 16 bases. The CDR3 DNA follows: TGTGCCAGTAGTGTCAATACAGGGACCTGGGCCAACGTCCTGACTTTC. Its protein product is CASSVNTGTWANVLTF.

CDR3 residues: CASSEAQGFGQPQHF. The CDR3 nucleotides are TGTGCCAGCAGTGAAGCACAGGGTTTTGGACAGCCCCAGCATTTT. This rearrangement joins TRBV2 to TRBJ1-5; D possibly corresponds to TRBD1 (6 bases). The CDR3 has 15 residues. The ends were cut back, 0 bases at V and 7 bases at J, with 13 bases in the middle. Germline assignment: CDR1 SNHLY and CDR2 FYNNEI.

The chain is built from TRBV6-5 and TRBJ1-4, with 9 bases fitting TRBD1. The CDR3 contains 14 residues. CDR1 and CDR2 from the germline V gene are MNHEY and SVGAGI. V dropped 6 bases and J dropped 8; count of bases not matched to a gene: 7. Written as DNA, the CDR3 is TGTGCCAGCAGAGGACAGGGGTCCCTAGAAAAACTGTTTTTT. It encodes CASRGQGSLEKLFF.

V gene TRBV19 combines with J gene TRBJ2-5, with 8 bases matching TRBD2. Judging by the DNA end, TRBJ2-7 fits better; the J call may be wrong. The CDR3 is 16 residues long. From germline, CDR1 is LNHDA and CDR2 SQIVND (reference sequence). The CDR3 sequence: CASSIFPPGRGDEQYF. CDR3 nucleotide sequence: TGTGCCAGTAGTATATTTCCCCCCGGGAGGGGGGACGAGCAGTACTTC.

V and J are TRBV30 and TRBJ2-3, with D unclear. With 1 base removed from V and 0 bases from J, the gap between germline ends came to 11 bases. The length of the CDR3 is 15 residues. CDR1 GTSNPN and CDR2 SVGIG come from the germline V gene (reference sequence). The CDR3, as DNA: TGTGCCTGGAGTGCCTTGGCGGCCAGCACAGATACGCAGTATTTT. Protein: CAWSALAASTDTQYF.

On this clone: An end of the junction differs from the germline gene, which may be a read error. The chain uses TRBV2 and TRBJ1-2; TRBD1 might be the D (5 bases). Germline V CDR1 and CDR2: SNHLY, FYNNEI. The CDR3 extends over 11 amino acids. The CDR3 sequence: CASSVEGQAVF. The CDR3 coding sequence is TGTGCCAGCAGTGTTGAGGGGCAGGCCGTCTTC.

The V gene is TRBV6-1, the J gene TRBJ1-5, with D uncertain. The CDR3 is 11 residues long. Germline CDR1 is MNHNS and CDR2 is SASEGT. This CDR3 reads CGAGTGQPQHF. As DNA, the CDR3 is TGTGGGGCGGGTACCGGTCAGCCCCAGCATTTT.

This clone has more than one count but fewer than ten. V gene TRBV5-1 combines with J gene TRBJ2-7; D may be TRBD2 (6 bases). Trimming cost V 1 base and J 5 bases, with 16 bases left between them. Germline V gives CDR1 SGHRS, CDR2 YFSETQ. The CDR3 spans 15 residues. The CDR3 reads CASSLTARDGDEQYF. The CDR3 DNA sequence: TGCGCCAGCAGCTTGACGGCGCGGGATGGTGACGAGCAGTACTTC.

The V gene is TRBV30, the J gene TRBJ2-7; a possible D gene is TRBD2 (6 bases). Trimming removed 8 bases at V and 5 bases at J, with 22 bases between. Per the germline V gene, CDR1 is GTSNPN and CDR2 is SVGIG (reference sequence). This CDR3 is built from 14 residues. The CDR3 region has the DNA TGTGCCACGGTCGCGGGACCCGGGATCAACGAGCAGTACTTC. Translated: CATVAGPGINEQYF.

This rearrangement joins TRBV7-2 to TRBJ1-5; D not certain. Germline V gene data show CDR1 as SGHTA and CDR2 as FQGNSA. V was cut by 3 bases and J by 2 bases, with 2 bases left in between. The CDR3 contains 12 residues. The CDR3 DNA is TGTGCCAGCAGCTTCCGCAATCAGCCCCAGCATTTT. Amino acids: CASSFRNQPQHF.

The V gene is TRBV27, the J gene TRBJ1-1; perhaps TRBD1 as D (6 bases). The CDR3 has 16 amino acids. Per the germline V gene, CDR1 is MNHEY and CDR2 is SMNVEV (reference sequence). Trimming removed 6 bases from V and 5 bases from J, with 22 bases in between. Written as DNA, the CDR3 is TGTGCCAGCAGGCGGGGGTACGGGACATCGAAGACTGAAGCTTTCTTT. Its translation is CASRRGYGTSKTEAFF.

The chain has TRBV11-2 and TRBJ2-3; 8 nucleotides agree with TRBD1. The CDR3 runs 16 residues. V shed 1 base, J shed 3 bases, and the junction held 6 bases outside the gene matches. The germline V gene has CDR1 SGHAT and CDR2 FQNNGV. Written as DNA, the CDR3 is TGTGCCAGCAGCTTAGGCCTAGGGACAGGTACAGATACGCAGTATTTT. It yields the protein CASSLGLGTGTDTQYF.

The chain carries TRBV6-1 and TRBJ2-7; no clear D. Germline V gene lookup returns CDR1 MNHNS and CDR2 SASEGT. Trimming took 4 bases from V and 13 from J, leaving 14 bases between them. The CDR3 is 11 residues long. CDR3: CASSGAYGLYF. The CDR3 nucleotides are TGTGCCAGCAGTGGCGCTTACGGGCTTTACTTC.

This clone was detected only once. The V and J genes are TRBV19 and TRBJ1-2; D unresolved. This CDR3 spans 14 amino acids. Trimming took off 4 bases at V and 8 bases at J, with 17 bases between the two ends. The germline V gene has CDR1 LNHDA and CDR2 SQIVND (reference sequence). The CDR3 spells CASSTDPKVGGYTF. In DNA form, the CDR3 reads TGTGCCAGTAGTACAGACCCTAAGGTAGGAGGCTACACCTTC.

V and J are TRBV19 and TRBJ1-1, with D unresolved. Germline CDR1 is LNHDA and CDR2 is SQIVND (reference sequence). This CDR3 contains 13 residues. The germline V and J ends were trimmed by 7 bases and 4 bases, with 13 bases remaining between them. CDR3 nucleotides: TGTGCCAGTACCCTACATAGTAGCACTGAAGCTTTCTTT. Amino acids: CASTLHSSTEAFF.

This clone was counted a single time. This sequence joins TRBV6-1 and TRBJ2-5; a weak D match, TRBD1 (6 bases). Germline V gives CDR1 MNHNS, CDR2 SASEGT. This CDR3 is 14 amino acids long. Trimming took 10 bases from V and 4 from J, leaving 19 bases between them. The CDR3 DNA sequence: TGTGCCACATCAACGGGACACCAGGGAGAGACCCAGTACTTC. Its protein product is CATSTGHQGETQYF.